The next 7 T cell receptor beta chains were all read from a single sample in a study of T cells in Graves' hyperthyroidism and ophthalmopathy (dated by TCRdb to the late 2010s). The library came from multiplex PCR. Sequencing relied on an Illumina HiSeq 2000. The TCR beta CDR3 regions were amplified from RNA transcripts. The first round of RT-PCR for the TCR CDR3 was performed with the HTBI primer set and the Qiagen OneStep RT-PCR kit. The public reads were run again by TCRdb, first through fastp at Q25 and then through MiXCR, and only productive beta chains were kept. Duplicate CDR3 protein sequences are folded into a single record with the most common DNA and genes. The sample table contains a few hundred thousand distinct CDR3 sequences; only one count was recorded for roughly 46% of them. Together, the top ten hold around 7.7% of the sample. The material sequenced was peripheral blood or thyroid tissue (not recorded which). These receptors all stem from a woman under 30 with Graves' hyperthyroidism.

This clonotype has ten or more counts. The V call is TRBV7-9, the J call TRBJ2-5; D is unresolved. V lost 5 bases and J lost 4, with 14 bases in between. This CDR3 has 14 amino acids. Germline lookup yields CDR1 SEHNR and CDR2 FQNEAQ (reference sequence). CDR3 protein: CASSPTVVGETQYF. CDR3 DNA: TGTGCCAGCAGCCCGACTGTCGTCGGAGAGACCCAGTACTTC.

The chain carries TRBV19 and TRBJ2-5; the D call may be TRBD1 or TRBD2 (5 bases each). Trimming left V 2 bases short and J 4 bases short, with 17 bases between. The CDR3 is 16 residues long. Germline V gene lookup returns CDR1 LNHDA and CDR2 SQIVND (reference sequence). The CDR3 reads CASSIIEWAGTETQYF. CDR3 sequence (DNA): TGTGCCAGTAGTATAATCGAGTGGGCAGGGACAGAGACCCAGTACTTC.

The sample holds many counts of this clonotype. The CDR3 loop is CASSTGPYEQYF. Written as DNA, the CDR3 is TGTGCCAGCAGTACCGGCCCTTACGAGCAGTACTTC. The chain couples TRBV6-5 to TRBJ2-7; D unclear. Trimming removed 5 bases at V and 4 bases at J, with 9 bases between. Germline CDR1 is MNHEY and CDR2 is SVGAGI. The CDR3 sequence is 12 residues long.

This clonotype was detected many times. V is TRBV6-5 and J is TRBJ2-7; D call uncertain. The germline V gene encodes CDR1 MNHEY and CDR2 SVGAGI. The CDR3 has 14 amino acids. V lost 2 bases and J 3 bases, leaving 11 bases between the germline ends. CDR3 sequence (DNA): TGTGCCAGCAGTTACGAACAGAACCTCTACGAGCAGTACTTC. It codes for CASSYEQNLYEQYF.

The CDR3 loop is CASSVRARSSYNEQFF. CDR3 DNA: TGTGCCAGCAGCGTACGGGCTAGGAGCTCCTACAATGAGCAGTTCTTC. This rearrangement joins TRBV9 to TRBJ2-1; no firm D call. Germline V gene lookup returns CDR1 SGDLS and CDR2 YYNGEE. The CDR3 is 16 amino acids. V lost 1 base and J lost 0, with 11 bases in between.

This clonotype was counted only a few times. V and J are TRBV29-1 and TRBJ2-3; possibly TRBD1 for D (5 bases). V was trimmed by 7 bases and J by 4 bases, leaving 15 bases between them. The germline CDR1 and CDR2 sequences are SQVTM and ANQGSEA. The CDR3 is 13 residues long. The CDR3 bases are TGCAGCGCATGGACACTTCAGTCAGATACGCAGTATTTT. Translated: CSAWTLQSDTQYF.

The chain is built from TRBV12-3 or TRBV12-4 and TRBJ1-4, with TRBD1 matching 10 bases. The CDR3 spans 17 residues. V was pared by 5 bases and J by 2 bases, with 8 bases of the junction left unmatched. The CDR3 bases are TGTGCCAGCAGTGCCCCCCGGACAGGGGGGACTAATGAAAAACTGTTTTTT. Translation: CASSAPRTGGTNEKLFF.